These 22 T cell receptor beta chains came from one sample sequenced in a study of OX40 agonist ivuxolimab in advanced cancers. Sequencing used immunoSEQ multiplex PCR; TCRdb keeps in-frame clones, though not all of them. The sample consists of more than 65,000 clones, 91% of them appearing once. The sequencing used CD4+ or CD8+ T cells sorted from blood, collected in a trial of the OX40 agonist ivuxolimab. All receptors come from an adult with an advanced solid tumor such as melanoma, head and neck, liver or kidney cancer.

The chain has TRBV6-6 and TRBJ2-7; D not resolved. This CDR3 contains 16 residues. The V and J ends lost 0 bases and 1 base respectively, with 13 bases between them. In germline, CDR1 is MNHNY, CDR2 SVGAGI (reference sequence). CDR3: CASSYSTDTQSYEQYF. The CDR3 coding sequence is TGTGCCAGCAGTTACTCCACTGACACCCAATCCTACGAGCAGTACTTC.

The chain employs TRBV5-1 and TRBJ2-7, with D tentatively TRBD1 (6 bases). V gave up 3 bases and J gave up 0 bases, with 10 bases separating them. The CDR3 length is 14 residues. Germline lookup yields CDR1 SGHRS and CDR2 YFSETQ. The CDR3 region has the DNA TGCGCCAGCAGCTACACGGGACACTCCTACGAGCAGTACTTC. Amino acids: CASSYTGHSYEQYF. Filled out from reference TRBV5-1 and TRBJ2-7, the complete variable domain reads KAGVTQTPRYLIKTRGQQVTLSCSPISGHRSVSWYQQTPGQGLQFLFEYFSETQRNKGNFPGRFSGRQFSNSRSEMNVSTLELGDSALYLCASSYTGHSYEQYFGPGTRLTVT.

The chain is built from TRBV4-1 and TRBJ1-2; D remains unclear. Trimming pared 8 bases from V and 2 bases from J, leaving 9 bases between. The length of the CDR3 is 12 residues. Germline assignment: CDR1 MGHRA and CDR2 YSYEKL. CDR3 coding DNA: TGCGCCAGCGGATACGTCAACTATGGCTACACCTTC. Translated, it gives CASGYVNYGYTF.

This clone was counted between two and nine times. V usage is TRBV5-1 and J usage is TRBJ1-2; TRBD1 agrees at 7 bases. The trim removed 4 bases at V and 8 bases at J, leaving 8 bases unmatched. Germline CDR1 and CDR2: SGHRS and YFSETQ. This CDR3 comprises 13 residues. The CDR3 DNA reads TGCGCCAGCAGCCCCACAGGGGACCGGGGCTACACCTTC. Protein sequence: CASSPTGDRGYTF.

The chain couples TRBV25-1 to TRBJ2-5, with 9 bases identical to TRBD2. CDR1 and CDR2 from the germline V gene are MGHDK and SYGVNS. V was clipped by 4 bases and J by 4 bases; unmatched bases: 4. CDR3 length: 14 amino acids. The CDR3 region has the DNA TGTGCCAGCAGTGGCGGGGGGGGGCGAGAGACCCAGTACTTC. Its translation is CASSGGGGRETQYF.

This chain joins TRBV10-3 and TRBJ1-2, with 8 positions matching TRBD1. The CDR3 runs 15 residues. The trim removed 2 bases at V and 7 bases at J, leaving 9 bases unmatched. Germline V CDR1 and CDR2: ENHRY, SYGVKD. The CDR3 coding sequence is TGTGCCATCAGTGAGGCGACAGGGGTCATTTCTGGCTACACCTTC. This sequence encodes CAISEATGVISGYTF.

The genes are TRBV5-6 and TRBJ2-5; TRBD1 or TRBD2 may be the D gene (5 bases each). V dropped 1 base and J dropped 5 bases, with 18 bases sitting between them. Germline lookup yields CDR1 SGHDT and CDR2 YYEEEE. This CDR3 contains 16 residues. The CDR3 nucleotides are TGTGCCAGCAGCTTGATGGGAGAGGGGATGATGGAGACCCAGTACTTC. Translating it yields CASSLMGEGMMETQYF.

The DNA of the CDR3 is TGTGCCACCAGCAGACGCCCTGGGGTTGGGAACACTGAAGCTTTCTTT. Translation: CATSRRPGVGNTEAFF. V is TRBV15 and J is TRBJ1-1; D unresolved. The CDR3 totals 16 residues. Germline V gene lookup returns CDR1 LNHNV and CDR2 YYDKDF (reference sequence). V lost 2 bases to trimming and J lost 1 base, with 14 bases between them.

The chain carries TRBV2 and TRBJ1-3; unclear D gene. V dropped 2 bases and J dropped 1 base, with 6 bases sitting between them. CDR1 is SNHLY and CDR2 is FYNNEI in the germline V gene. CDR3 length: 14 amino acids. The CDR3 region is CASSEMPSGNTIYF. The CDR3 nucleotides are TGTGCCAGCAGTGAAATGCCGTCTGGAAACACCATATATTTT.

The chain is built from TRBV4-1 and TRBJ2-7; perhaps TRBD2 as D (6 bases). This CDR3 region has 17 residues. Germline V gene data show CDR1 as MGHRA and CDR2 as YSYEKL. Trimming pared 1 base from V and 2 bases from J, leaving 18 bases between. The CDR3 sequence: CASSQGGREALPYEQYF. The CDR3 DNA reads TGCGCCAGCAGCCAAGGAGGTAGGGAGGCCCTTCCCTACGAGCAGTACTTC.

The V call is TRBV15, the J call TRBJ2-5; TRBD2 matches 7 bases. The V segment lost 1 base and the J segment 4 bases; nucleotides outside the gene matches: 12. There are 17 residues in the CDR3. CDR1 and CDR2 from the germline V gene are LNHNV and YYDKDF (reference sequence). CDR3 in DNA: TGTGCCACCAGCAGAGTCGGGGCGGGGGAAGTTCGAGAGACCCAGTACTTC. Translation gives CATSRVGAGEVRETQYF.

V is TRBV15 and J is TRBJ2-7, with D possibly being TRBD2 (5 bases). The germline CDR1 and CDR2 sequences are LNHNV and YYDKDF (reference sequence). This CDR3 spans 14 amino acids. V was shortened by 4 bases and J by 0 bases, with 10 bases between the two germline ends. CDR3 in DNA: TGTGCCACCAGCAATGTGGGGAGCTCCTACGAGCAGTACTTC. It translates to CATSNVGSSYEQYF.

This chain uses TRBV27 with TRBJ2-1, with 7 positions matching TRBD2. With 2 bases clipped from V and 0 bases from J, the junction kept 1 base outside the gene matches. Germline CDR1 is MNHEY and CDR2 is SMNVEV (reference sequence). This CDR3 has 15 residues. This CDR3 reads CASSLKRGSYNEQFF. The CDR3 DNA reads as TGTGCCAGCAGTTTAAAGCGGGGCTCCTACAATGAGCAGTTCTTC.

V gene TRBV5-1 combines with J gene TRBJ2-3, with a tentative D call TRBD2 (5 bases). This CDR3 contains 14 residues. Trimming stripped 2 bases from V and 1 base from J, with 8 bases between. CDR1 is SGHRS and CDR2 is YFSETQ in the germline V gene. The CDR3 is CASSFGLGTDTQYF. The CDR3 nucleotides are TGCGCCAGCAGCTTTGGACTGGGCACAGATACGCAGTATTTT.

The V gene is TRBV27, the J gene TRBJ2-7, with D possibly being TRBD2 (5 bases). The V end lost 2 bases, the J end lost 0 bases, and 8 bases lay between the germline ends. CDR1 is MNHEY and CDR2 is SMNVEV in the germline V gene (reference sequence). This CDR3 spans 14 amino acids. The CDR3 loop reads CASSLVGSSYEQYF. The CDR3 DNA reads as TGTGCCAGCAGTTTAGTGGGGAGCTCCTACGAGCAGTACTTC.

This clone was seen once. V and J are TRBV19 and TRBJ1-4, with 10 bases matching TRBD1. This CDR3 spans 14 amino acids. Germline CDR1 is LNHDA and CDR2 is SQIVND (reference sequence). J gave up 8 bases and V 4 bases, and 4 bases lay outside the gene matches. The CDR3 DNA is TGTGCCAGTAGTACGCCGGGACAGGGGGAAAAACTGTTTTTT. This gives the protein CASSTPGQGEKLFF.

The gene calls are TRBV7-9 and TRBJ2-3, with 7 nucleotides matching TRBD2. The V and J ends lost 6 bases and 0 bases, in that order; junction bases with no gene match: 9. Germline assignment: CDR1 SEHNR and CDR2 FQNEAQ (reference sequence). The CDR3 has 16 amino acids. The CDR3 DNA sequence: TGTGCCAGCAGTTCCGCTAGCGGTACTAGCACAGATACGCAGTATTTT. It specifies CASSSASGTSTDTQYF.

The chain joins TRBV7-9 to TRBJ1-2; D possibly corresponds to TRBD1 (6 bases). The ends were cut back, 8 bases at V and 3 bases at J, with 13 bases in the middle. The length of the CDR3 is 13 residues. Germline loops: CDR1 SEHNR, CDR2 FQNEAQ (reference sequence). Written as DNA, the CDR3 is TGTGCCAGCGGGGCAGGGGAACACTATGGCTACACCTTC. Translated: CASGAGEHYGYTF.

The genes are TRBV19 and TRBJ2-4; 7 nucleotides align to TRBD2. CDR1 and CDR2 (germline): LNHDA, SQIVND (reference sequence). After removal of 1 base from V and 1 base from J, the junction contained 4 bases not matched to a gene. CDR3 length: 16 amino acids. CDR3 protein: CASSIVSGVAKNIQYF. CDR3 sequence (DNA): TGTGCCAGTAGTATAGTCAGCGGGGTTGCCAAAAACATTCAGTACTTC.

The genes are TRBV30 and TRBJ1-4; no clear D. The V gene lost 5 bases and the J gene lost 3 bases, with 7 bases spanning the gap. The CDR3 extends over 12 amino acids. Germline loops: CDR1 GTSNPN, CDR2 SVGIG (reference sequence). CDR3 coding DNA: TGTGCCTGGGGGTCGGCTAATGAAAAACTGTTTTTT. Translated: CAWGSANEKLFF.

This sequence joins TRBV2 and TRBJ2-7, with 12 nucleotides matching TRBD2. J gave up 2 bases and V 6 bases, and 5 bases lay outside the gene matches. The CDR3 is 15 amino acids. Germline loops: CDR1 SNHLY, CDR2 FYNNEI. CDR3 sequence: CASRLGLAGPYEQYF. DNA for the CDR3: TGTGCCAGCAGACTAGGACTAGCGGGACCCTACGAGCAGTACTTC.

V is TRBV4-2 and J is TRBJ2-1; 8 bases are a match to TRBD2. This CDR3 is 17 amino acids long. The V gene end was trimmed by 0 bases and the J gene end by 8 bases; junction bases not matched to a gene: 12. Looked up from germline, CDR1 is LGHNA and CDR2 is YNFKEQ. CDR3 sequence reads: CASSQDEGPPGGDEQFF. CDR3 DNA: TGTGCCAGCAGCCAAGATGAGGGTCCCCCGGGAGGGGATGAGCAGTTCTTC.